These 7 T cell receptor beta chains originate from one sample sequenced in a study of T cell changes during pregnancy in multiple sclerosis. The data were produced by immunoSEQ multiplex PCR, yet TCRdb's version contains in-frame clones alone and is incomplete. In the table there are tens of thousands of clones, around nine tenths of which are singletons. This material consisted of CD8+ T cells from peripheral blood mononuclear cells, taken before pregnancy. Receptors were obtained from a female donor with multiple sclerosis, enrolled in a pregnancy study.

This clone has a single count. This chain links TRBV27 with TRBJ1-2; 7 bases align to TRBD1. CDR1 and CDR2 from the germline V gene are MNHEY and SMNVEV (reference sequence). The J segment lost 10 bases and the V segment lost 1 base, leaving 21 bases of the junction unmatched. The CDR3 has 18 residues. The CDR3 DNA follows: TGTGCCAGCAGTTTATTATCCCCGACAGGGTTCGGTTCTGAGGCCTACACCTTC. The encoded protein is CASSLLSPTGFGSEAYTF.

The chain is built from TRBV28 and TRBJ2-2; a possible D gene is TRBD1 (6 bases). The CDR3 spans 15 residues. Germline V gives CDR1 MDHEN, CDR2 SYDVKM. Between the trimmed V and J ends, which lost 5 bases and 0 bases, there was a span of 10 bases. The DNA of the CDR3 is TGTGCCAGCAGTACAGGGAAAACGAACACCGGGGAGCTGTTTTTT. Translation: CASSTGKTNTGELFF.

The V call is TRBV6-1, the J call TRBJ2-5, with 8 bases fitting TRBD1. The CDR3 is made up of 15 amino acids. V lost 2 bases and J lost 5; bases outside the gene matches: 7. Germline values: CDR1 MNHNS, CDR2 SASEGT. The CDR3 loop is CASSEFQGAWETQYF. CDR3 in DNA: TGTGCCAGCAGTGAATTCCAGGGGGCCTGGGAGACCCAGTACTTC.

The rearrangement links TRBV27 to TRBJ2-5, with TRBD2 matching 10 bases. The CDR3 consists of 14 residues. CDR1 and CDR2 (germline): MNHEY, SMNVEV (reference sequence). Trimming cost V 5 bases and J 12 bases; bases outside gene matches: 12. The CDR3 protein is CASSTETSGSTKYF. The CDR3 DNA sequence: TGTGCCAGCAGTACCGAGACTAGCGGGTCAACCAAGTACTTC.

The J gene is TRBJ2-1, the V gene TRBV30; D not resolved. Trimming cost V 0 bases and J 5 bases, with 8 bases left between them. This CDR3 region has 13 residues. Germline V gene sequence: CDR1 GTSNPN, CDR2 SVGIG (reference sequence). CDR3 bases: TGTGCCTGGAGTGTGAGAGAAAACAATGAGCAGTTCTTC. Its protein product is CAWSVRENNEQFF.

The V call is TRBV4-2, the J call TRBJ2-1; 11 nucleotides align to TRBD2. V trimming: 5 bases; J trimming: 1 base; junction bases outside the gene matches: 7. Germline assignment: CDR1 LGHNA and CDR2 YNFKEQ. This CDR3 is built from 17 residues. CDR3 sequence: CASSTISGGASYNEQFF. The CDR3 coding sequence is TGTGCCAGCAGCACTATTAGCGGGGGGGCGTCCTACAATGAGCAGTTCTTC.

The chain links TRBV7-9 to TRBJ1-2; TRBD1 is a possible D gene (6 bases). Trimming removed 8 bases from V and 4 bases from J, with 14 bases in between. The CDR3 extends over 13 amino acids. Per germline, CDR1 SEHNR and CDR2 FQNEAQ (reference sequence). The CDR3 loop is CASGGGRVYGYTF. CDR3 bases: TGTGCCAGCGGGGGGGGCAGGGTCTATGGCTACACCTTC.